These 21 T cell receptor beta chains were sequenced from one sample in a study of blood T cell repertoires in COVID-19. Repertoires were generated with immunoSEQ multiplex PCR, while TCRdb's copy carries only in-frame clones and drops some. The table shows more than 200,000 clones, with around 90% occurring only once. The sequencing input was PBMCs or T cells enriched from blood (not recorded which). Source of these receptors: a man under 40 who had recovered from COVID-19.

Concerning this clone: Sequence at one end of the junction differs from germline and may be a read error. This specimen includes other DNA sequences encoding the same CDR3. This chain uses TRBV7-4 with TRBJ1-5; D possibly corresponds to TRBD1 (5 bases). This CDR3 is built from 17 residues. Germline V CDR1 and CDR2: SGHVT, SQSDAQ. This chain's CDR3 is CPSRHGYGGGSNQPQHF. The CDR3 DNA sequence: TGTCCCAGCCGCCACGGATACGGGGGGGGGAGCAATCAGCCCCAGCATTTT.

The chain uses TRBV2 and TRBJ2-7; 7 nucleotides agree with TRBD1. CDR3 length: 14 residues. Germline-derived CDR1 and CDR2 are SNHLY and FYNNEI. Germline trimming cut 9 bases from V and 0 bases from J; bases unmatched to any gene: 8. CDR3 amino acids: CARQGKIGSYEQYF. In DNA form, the CDR3 reads TGTGCCAGACAGGGGAAAATAGGCTCCTACGAGCAGTACTTC.

This rearrangement joins TRBV6-5 to TRBJ1-1, with 7 nucleotides matching TRBD1. The length of the CDR3 is 13 residues. V lost 5 bases to trimming and J lost 11 bases; unmatched junction nucleotides: 11. Germline CDR1 and CDR2: MNHEY and SVGAGI. The CDR3 loop is CASSLAGGRVAFF. CDR3 in DNA: TGTGCCAGCAGTCTGGCAGGGGGTAGGGTGGCTTTCTTT.

The count of this clone is one. The chain couples TRBV5-1 to TRBJ1-1; the match to TRBD1 covers 7 bases. The length of the CDR3 is 17 residues. The germline V gene has CDR1 SGHRS and CDR2 YFSETQ. Trimming at V came to 3 bases and at J to 5 bases, leaving 16 bases not matched to a gene. CDR3: CASSYLTGTEQITEAFF. The CDR3, as DNA: TGCGCCAGCAGCTACTTAACCGGGACAGAACAGATTACTGAAGCTTTCTTT.

This sequence joins TRBV27 and TRBJ1-2; 9 bases line up with TRBD1. The germline V gene encodes CDR1 MNHEY and CDR2 SMNVEV (reference sequence). This CDR3 is 14 amino acids long. The ends lost 10 bases at V and 3 bases at J; junction bases unmatched: 9. The CDR3 DNA reads as TGTGCCACCAGGCCGGGACAGGGTTACTATGGCTACACCTTC. It translates to CATRPGQGYYGYTF.

The rearrangement uses TRBV20-1 and TRBJ2-5, with 7 bases matching TRBD2. The germline CDR1 and CDR2 sequences are DFQATT and SNEGSKA (reference sequence). The V and J ends lost 7 bases and 3 bases, in that order; junction bases with no gene match: 2. The CDR3 is 11 residues long. The CDR3 DNA reads TGCAGTGTCGCGGGGGAAGAGACCCAGTACTTC. The encoded protein is CSVAGEETQYF.

The V gene is TRBV19, the J gene TRBJ2-2; the match to TRBD2 covers 9 bases. This CDR3 spans 15 amino acids. V was clipped by 6 bases and J by 1 base; unmatched bases: 3. CDR1 and CDR2 from the germline V gene are LNHDA and SQIVND (reference sequence). The CDR3 spells CASRSREGNTGELFF. The CDR3 DNA sequence: TGTGCCAGTAGGTCGCGGGAGGGGAACACCGGGGAGCTGTTTTTT.

A single count supports this clone. V is TRBV11-3 and J is TRBJ2-7; D might be TRBD2 (6 bases). Trimming took 3 bases from V and 3 from J, leaving 9 bases between them. CDR3 size: 13 residues. Germline lookup yields CDR1 SGHNT and CDR2 YENEEA. The CDR3 reads CASSFHGGYEQYF. As DNA, the CDR3 is TGTGCCAGCAGCTTTCACGGGGGCTACGAGCAGTACTTC.

The chain is built from TRBV11-1 and TRBJ1-2; weak D call: TRBD1 (5 bases). Germline CDR1 reads SGHAT; CDR2 reads FQDESV (reference sequence). V lost 0 bases to trimming and J lost 4 bases, with 21 bases between them. This CDR3 is 18 amino acids long. The DNA of the CDR3 is TGTGCCAGCAGCTTAGCGGGGGGTTTGAGGGGACCACGCTATGGCTACACCTTC. Translated, it gives CASSLAGGLRGPRYGYTF.

The CDR3 protein is CASSVGLGTATDTQYF. In nucleotides, the CDR3 is TGTGCCAGCAGCGTAGGTCTTGGGACAGCCACAGATACGCAGTATTTT. V is TRBV9 and J is TRBJ2-3; 7 nucleotides line up with TRBD1. CDR1 SGDLS and CDR2 YYNGEE come from the germline V gene. Losses at the gene ends were 0 bases for V and 2 bases for J; bases not matched to a gene: 6. CDR3 size: 16 residues.

The J gene is TRBJ2-3, the V gene TRBV21-1; the DNA was not compared with TRBD2, the D call given in the table. TRBV21-1 is described as a pseudogene. The CDR3 runs 19 residues. This chain's CDR3 is CASSKGGLAGVSFSDTQYF. CDR3 nucleotide sequence: TGTGCCAGCAGCAAAGGAGGACTAGCGGGAGTGTCTTTTTCGGATACGCAGTATTTT.

V usage is TRBV18 and J usage is TRBJ1-1; possibly TRBD1 for D (5 bases). V was pared by 1 base and J by 5 bases, with 11 bases between. CDR3 length: 14 amino acids. Germline CDR1 and CDR2: KGHSH and LQKENI. CDR3 loop: CASSPLQGRTEAFF. The CDR3 coding sequence is TGTGCCAGCTCACCACTCCAGGGTAGGACTGAAGCTTTCTTT.

J is TRBJ1-3 and V is TRBV7-9; D perhaps matches TRBD1 (5 bases). V was trimmed by 0 bases and J by 2 bases, leaving 5 bases between them. The CDR3 totals 14 residues. The germline V gene encodes CDR1 SEHNR and CDR2 FQNEAQ (reference sequence). CDR3 residues: CASSLAGAGNTIYF. In nucleotides, the CDR3 is TGTGCCAGCAGCTTAGCAGGGGCTGGAAACACCATATATTTT.

The chain links TRBV28 to TRBJ2-7; no clear D gene. Trimming took off 2 bases at V and 2 bases at J, with 7 bases between the two ends. Germline V gene lookup returns CDR1 MDHEN and CDR2 SYDVKM. The CDR3 runs to 13 residues. The CDR3 here is CASSLGGTYEQYF. For the CDR3, the DNA is TGTGCCAGCAGTTTAGGCGGAACCTACGAGCAGTACTTC. Drawing the rest from reference TRBV28 and TRBJ2-7, the complete variable domain is DVKVTQSSRYLVKRTGEKVFLECVQDMDHENMFWYRQDPGLGLRLIYFSYDVKMKEKGDIPEGYSVSREKKERFSLILESASTNQTSMYLCASSLGGTYEQYFGPGTRLTVT.

The V gene is TRBV4-1, the J gene TRBJ2-7; possible D gene TRBD1, 6 bases. CDR3 length equals 15 residues. Germline values: CDR1 MGHRA, CDR2 YSYEKL. V lost 3 bases, J lost 2 bases, and 14 bases lay in between. CDR3 nucleotides: TGCGCCAGCAGCCAGATACAGGGAGTACCCTACGAGCAGTACTTC. Its translation is CASSQIQGVPYEQYF.

The J gene is TRBJ2-2, the V gene TRBV27; a possible D gene is TRBD1 (6 bases). The CDR3 loop spans 13 amino acids. Looked up from germline, CDR1 is MNHEY and CDR2 is SMNVEV (reference sequence). Trimming cost V 6 bases and J 8 bases, with 13 bases left between them. CDR3 loop: CASSTRGRGELFF. The CDR3 DNA is TGTGCCAGCAGCACCAGGGGAAGGGGGGAGCTGTTTTTT.

This clone was found once. CDR3 region: CASSVTGTGGSYEQYF. In nucleotides, the CDR3 is TGTGCCAGCAGTGTCACCGGGACAGGGGGCTCCTACGAGCAGTACTTC. The J gene is TRBJ2-7, the V gene TRBV25-1; 11 nucleotides agree with TRBD1. V was pared by 4 bases and J by 0 bases, with 5 bases of the junction left unmatched. Germline V gene lookup returns CDR1 MGHDK and CDR2 SYGVNS. This CDR3 has 16 amino acids.

DNA for the CDR3: TGTGCCAGCAGTTTGTTCACTAGCGGGAGCCTCTACGAGCAGTACTTC. It yields the protein CASSLFTSGSLYEQYF. The gene calls are TRBV27 and TRBJ2-7; TRBD2 matches 11 bases. The J segment lost 3 bases and the V segment lost 3 bases, leaving 7 bases of the junction unmatched. Germline CDR1 and CDR2: MNHEY and SMNVEV (reference sequence). The CDR3 loop spans 16 amino acids.

The gene calls are TRBV7-9 and TRBJ1-4; no clear D gene. The germline V gene has CDR1 SEHNR and CDR2 FQNEAQ (reference sequence). Trimming shortened V by 2 bases and J by 7 bases, and 14 bases separated the two germline ends. CDR3 length: 15 amino acids. CDR3 region: CASSLTQNTGEKLFF. CDR3 DNA: TGTGCCAGCAGCTTAACTCAGAATACGGGTGAAAAACTGTTTTTT.

This rearrangement joins TRBV6-5 to TRBJ2-7; TRBD2 matches 8 bases. In germline, CDR1 is MNHEY, CDR2 SVGAGI. V was pared by 5 bases and J by 3 bases, with 9 bases of the junction left unmatched. The CDR3 consists of 15 residues. Here the CDR3 reads CASSPAIAGFYEQYF. CDR3 nucleotides: TGTGCCAGCAGTCCCGCGATAGCGGGGTTCTACGAGCAGTACTTC.

The chain combines TRBV28 with TRBJ1-5, with D perhaps TRBD1 (6 bases). The germline CDR1 and CDR2 sequences are MDHEN and SYDVKM. The CDR3 runs 13 residues. The ends were cut back, 5 bases at V and 15 bases at J, with 20 bases in the middle. CDR3 DNA sequence: TGTGCCAGCAGTCCTGAGACCCACAGGGCCCCGCATTTT. This sequence encodes CASSPETHRAPHF. The variable domain in full, with the rest retrieved from reference TRBV28 and TRBJ1-5, is DVKVTQSSRYLVKRTGEKVFLECVQDMDHENMFWYRQDPGLGLRLIYFSYDVKMKEKGDIPEGYSVSREKKERFSLILESASTNQTSMYLCASSPETHRAPHFGDGTRLSIL.